Below, one TCR beta chain is given with its context. The CDR3 has 16 residues. Germline V gives CDR1 SGHNT, CDR2 YENEEA. V was clipped by 3 bases and J by 8 bases; unmatched bases: 5. Authors' methods: Nucleated cell counts were estimated from reference gene primer amplification. TCRdb's table, derived via immunoSEQ multiplex PCR, lists solely in-frame clones and lacks some. D and trimming were read from the DNA, whereas the V and J calls and clone size are those reported in that table. The data contain roughly 180,000 clones, around 85% of them singletons. This record comes from a study of blood T cell repertoires in COVID-19. The overall study: The analysed material was cDNA or gDNA that came from T cells, B-cell-depleted T cells, or PBMCs.

This TCR derives from a woman in her sixties with acute or convalescent COVID-19. The genes are TRBV11-3 and TRBJ2-1; the match to TRBD2 covers 15 bases. The source material was peripheral blood. The CDR3 spells CASSLGTSGRLDEQFF. The CDR3, as DNA: TGTGCCAGCAGCTTGGGGACTAGCGGGAGGCTTGATGAGCAGTTCTTC.